These T cell receptor beta chains were read from a single sample in a study of blood T cell repertoires in COVID-19. Sequencing used immunoSEQ multiplex PCR; TCRdb keeps in-frame clones, though not all of them. The sample lists 120,000 to 150,000 clones; roughly three quarters were seen once. The sample consisted of peripheral blood. The origin of the receptors is a man aged 50 to 59 with active or convalescent COVID-19. Both conserved end residues are part of each CDR3. The order of the fields is clone size, D gene, V gene, J gene, CDR3 protein, CDR3 DNA. The D gene is left open where the match is weak. Clone sizes are given selectively: once, few, many, or a class where the clone is expanded.

once,TRBD2,TRBV27,TRBJ2-3,CASTPRASGSADTQYF,TGTGCCAGCACCCCACGAGCTAGCGGGAGCGCAGATACGCAGTATTTT
-,-,TRBV19,TRBJ2-3,CASTPGWGQGITDTQYF,TGTGCCAGTACTCCCGGGTGGGGCCAGGGTATCACAGATACGCAGTATTTT
-,-,TRBV7-3,TRBJ2-2,CASTTGGTGELFF,TGTGCCAGCACCACGGGTGGTACCGGGGAGCTGTTTTTT
-,-,TRBV28,TRBJ2-1,CASRPTGRNEQFF,TGTGCCAGCAGACCTACAGGACGCAATGAGCAGTTCTTC
-,-,TRBV19,TRBJ1-6,CASSIGGPSRGPLHF,TGTGCCAGTAGTATAGGGGGCCCGTCCAGAGGCCCCCTCCACTTT
-,TRBD1,TRBV6-1,TRBJ1-2,CASSGSVPGQGPLMAGYTF,TGTGCCAGCAGTGGGTCCGTACCGGGACAGGGTCCCCTTATGGCTGGCTACACCTTC
many,TRBD1,TRBV5-4,TRBJ1-2,CASSLRTQGGYGYTF,TGTGCCAGCAGCTTGCGCACACAGGGGGGTTATGGCTACACCTTC
-,-,TRBV18,TRBJ2-2,CASSPTTGNTGELFF,TGTGCCAGCTCACCCACAACAGGAAACACCGGGGAGCTGTTTTTT
many,TRBD1,TRBV5-6,TRBJ2-1,CASSLLTGGRNEQFF,TGTGCCAGCAGCTTACTCACAGGGGGTCGCAATGAGCAGTTCTTC
-,-,TRBV18,TRBJ2-3,CASSSLGPSAAKGGDTQYF,TGTGCCAGCTCATCTTTAGGCCCTTCAGCAGCTAAAGGGGGAGATACGCAGTATTTT